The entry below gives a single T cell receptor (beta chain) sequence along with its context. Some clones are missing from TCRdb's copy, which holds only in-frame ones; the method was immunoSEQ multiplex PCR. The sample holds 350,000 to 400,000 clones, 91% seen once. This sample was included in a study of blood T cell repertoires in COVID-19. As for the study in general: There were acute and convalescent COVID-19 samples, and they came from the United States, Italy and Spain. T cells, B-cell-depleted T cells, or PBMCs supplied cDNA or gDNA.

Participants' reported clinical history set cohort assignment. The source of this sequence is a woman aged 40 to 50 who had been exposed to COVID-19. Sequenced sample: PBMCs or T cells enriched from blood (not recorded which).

The CDR3 is CASSEGGPRDEQFF. The CDR3 bases are TGCGCCAGCAGTGAGGGCGGCCCACGGGATGAGCAGTTCTTC. This chain joins TRBV10-1 and TRBJ2-1; D is unresolved. This CDR3 is built from 14 residues. Germline V gives CDR1 WNHNN, CDR2 SYGVQD (reference sequence). Between the trimmed V and J ends, which lost 2 bases and 8 bases, there was a span of 13 bases.